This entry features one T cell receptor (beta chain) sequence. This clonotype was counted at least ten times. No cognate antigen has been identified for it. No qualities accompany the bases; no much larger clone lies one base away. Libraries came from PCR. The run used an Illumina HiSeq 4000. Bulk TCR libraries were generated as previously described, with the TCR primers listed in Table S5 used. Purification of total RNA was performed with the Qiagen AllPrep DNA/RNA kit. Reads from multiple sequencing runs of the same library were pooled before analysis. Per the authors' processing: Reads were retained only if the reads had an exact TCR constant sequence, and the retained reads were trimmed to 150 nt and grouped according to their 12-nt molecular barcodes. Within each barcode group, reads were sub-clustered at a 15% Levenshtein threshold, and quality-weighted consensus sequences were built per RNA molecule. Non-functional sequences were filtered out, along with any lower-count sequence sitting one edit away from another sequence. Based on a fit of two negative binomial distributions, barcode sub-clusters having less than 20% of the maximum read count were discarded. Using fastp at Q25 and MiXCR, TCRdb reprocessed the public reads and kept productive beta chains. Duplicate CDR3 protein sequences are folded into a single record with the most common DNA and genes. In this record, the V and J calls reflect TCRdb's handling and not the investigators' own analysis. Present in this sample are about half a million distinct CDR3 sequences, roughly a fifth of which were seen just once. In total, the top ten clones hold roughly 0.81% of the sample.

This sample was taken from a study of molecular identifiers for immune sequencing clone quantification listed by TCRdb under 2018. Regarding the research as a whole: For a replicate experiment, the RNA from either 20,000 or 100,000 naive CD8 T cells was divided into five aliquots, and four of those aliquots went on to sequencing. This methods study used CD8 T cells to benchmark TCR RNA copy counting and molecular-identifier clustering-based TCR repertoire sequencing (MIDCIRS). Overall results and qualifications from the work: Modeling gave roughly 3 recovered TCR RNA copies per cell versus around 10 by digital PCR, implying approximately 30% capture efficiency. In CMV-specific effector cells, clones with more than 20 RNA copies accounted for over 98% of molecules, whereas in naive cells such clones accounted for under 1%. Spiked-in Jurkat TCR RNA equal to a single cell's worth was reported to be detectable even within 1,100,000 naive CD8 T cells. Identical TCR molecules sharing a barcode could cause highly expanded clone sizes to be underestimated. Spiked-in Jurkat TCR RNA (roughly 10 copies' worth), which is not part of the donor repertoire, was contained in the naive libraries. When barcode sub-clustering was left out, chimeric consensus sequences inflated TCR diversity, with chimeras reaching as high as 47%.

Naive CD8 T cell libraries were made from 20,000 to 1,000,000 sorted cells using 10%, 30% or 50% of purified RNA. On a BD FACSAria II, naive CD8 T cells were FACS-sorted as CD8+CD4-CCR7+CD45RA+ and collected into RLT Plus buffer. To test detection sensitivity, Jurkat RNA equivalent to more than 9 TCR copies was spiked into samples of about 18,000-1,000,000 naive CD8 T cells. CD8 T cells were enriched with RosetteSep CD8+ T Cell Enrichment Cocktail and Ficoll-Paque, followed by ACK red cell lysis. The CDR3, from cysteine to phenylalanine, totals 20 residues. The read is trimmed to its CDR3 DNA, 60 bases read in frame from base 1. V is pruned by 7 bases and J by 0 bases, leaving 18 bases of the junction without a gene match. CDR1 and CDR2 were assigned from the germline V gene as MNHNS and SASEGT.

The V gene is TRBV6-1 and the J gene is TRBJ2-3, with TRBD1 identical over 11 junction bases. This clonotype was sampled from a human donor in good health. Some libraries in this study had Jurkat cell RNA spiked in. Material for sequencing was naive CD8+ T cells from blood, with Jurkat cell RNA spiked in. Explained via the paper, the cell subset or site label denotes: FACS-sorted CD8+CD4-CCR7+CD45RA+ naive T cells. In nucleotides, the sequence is TGTGCCAGCACTAATCTTAGGACAGGGGGCTTATTCTCTAGCACAGATACGCAGTATTTT. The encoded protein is CASTNLRTGGLFSSTDTQYF.